This TCR beta chain was documented in a study of T cells expressing NK-cell markers. About the research overall: Sorted CD3+CD56-NKG2C+, CD3+CD56+NKG2C+ and CD3+CD56+NKG2C- T cells supplied the TCR beta repertoires. The eight sequenced donors comprised seven who were HCMV-seropositive and one who was seronegative.

The germline CDR1 and CDR2 sequences are SQVTM and ANQGSEA. The CDR3 is 11 amino acids. TCRdb reworked the 5' RACE reads into one entry per CDR3 protein, no DNA. In total, the table holds 130,000 to 150,000 distinct CDR3 sequences. The V call is TRBV29-1, the J call TRBJ1-1. This TCR was sampled from a man between 18 and 29 years old in good health. Sequences were obtained from blood T cells: a sorted CD56 or NKG2C T cell subset, CD4+ or CD8+ T cells, or bulk PBMC T cells (not recorded which). The chain's CDR3 is CSVGSGPSSFF. The full variable domain, completed using reference TRBV29-1 and TRBJ1-1, is SAVISQKPSRDICQRGTSLTIQCQVDSQVTMMFWYRQQPGQSLTLIATANQGSEATYESGFVIDKFPISRPNLTFSTLTVSNMSPEDSSIYLCSVGSGPSSFFGQGTRLTVV.